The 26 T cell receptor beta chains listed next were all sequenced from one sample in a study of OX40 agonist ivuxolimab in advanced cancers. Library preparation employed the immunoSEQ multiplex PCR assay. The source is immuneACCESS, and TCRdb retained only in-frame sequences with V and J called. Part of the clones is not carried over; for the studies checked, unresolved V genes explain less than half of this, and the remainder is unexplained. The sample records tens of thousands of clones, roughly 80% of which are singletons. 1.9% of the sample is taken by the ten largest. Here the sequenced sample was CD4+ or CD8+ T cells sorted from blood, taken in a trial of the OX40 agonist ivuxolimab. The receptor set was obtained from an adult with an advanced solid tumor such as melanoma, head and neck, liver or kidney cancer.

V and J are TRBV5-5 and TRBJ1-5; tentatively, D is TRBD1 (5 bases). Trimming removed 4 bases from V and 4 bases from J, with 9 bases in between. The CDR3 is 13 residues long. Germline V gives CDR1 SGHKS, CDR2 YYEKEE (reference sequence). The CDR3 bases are TGTGCCAGCAGCCGGGACCTTAATCAGCCCCAGCATTTT. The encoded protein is CASSRDLNQPQHF.

DNA of the CDR3: TGTGCCAGTAGTCCAAGCCCCCGGACAGGGCGGTGGAATGAGCAGTTCTTC. This sequence encodes CASSPSPRTGRWNEQFF. The rearrangement joins TRBV19 to TRBJ2-1, with TRBD1 matching over 8 bases. The CDR3 runs 17 residues. J lost 7 bases, V lost 5 bases, and 16 bases had no gene match. Germline V gives CDR1 LNHDA, CDR2 SQIVND (reference sequence).

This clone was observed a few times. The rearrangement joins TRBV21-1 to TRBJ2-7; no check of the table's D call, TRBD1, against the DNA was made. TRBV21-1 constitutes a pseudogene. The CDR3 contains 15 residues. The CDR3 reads CASSKARTGGSEQYV. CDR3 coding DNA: TGTGCCAGCAGCAAGGCACGGACAGGGGGGTCCGAGCAGTACGTC.

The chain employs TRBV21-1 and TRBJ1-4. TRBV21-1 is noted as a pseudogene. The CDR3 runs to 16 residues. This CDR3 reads CASSKAKDLTNEKLFF. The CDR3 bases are TGTGCCAGCAGCAAAGCGAAAGACCTGACTAATGAAAAACTGTTTTTT.

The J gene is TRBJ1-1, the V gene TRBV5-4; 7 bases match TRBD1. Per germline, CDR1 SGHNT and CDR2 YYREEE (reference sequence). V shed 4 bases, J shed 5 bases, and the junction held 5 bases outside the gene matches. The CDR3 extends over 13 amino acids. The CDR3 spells CASSRGGRTEAFF. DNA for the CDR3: TGTGCCAGCAGCCGAGGGGGCCGAACTGAAGCTTTCTTT. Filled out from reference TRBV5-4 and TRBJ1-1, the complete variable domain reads ETGVTQSPTHLIKTRGQQVTLRCSSQSGHNTVSWYQQALGQGPQFIFQYYREEENGRGNFPPRFSGLQFPNYSSELNVNALELDDSALYLCASSRGGRTEAFFGQGTRLTVV.

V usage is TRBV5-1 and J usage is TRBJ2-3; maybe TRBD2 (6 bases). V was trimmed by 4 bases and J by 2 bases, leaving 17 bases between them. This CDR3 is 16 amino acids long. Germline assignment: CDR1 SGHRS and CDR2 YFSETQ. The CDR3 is CASSEGPGVDTDTQYF. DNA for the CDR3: TGCGCCAGCAGCGAGGGGCCGGGAGTAGACACAGATACGCAGTATTTT. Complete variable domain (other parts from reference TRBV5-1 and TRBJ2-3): KAGVTQTPRYLIKTRGQQVTLSCSPISGHRSVSWYQQTPGQGLQFLFEYFSETQRNKGNFPGRFSGRQFSNSRSEMNVSTLELGDSALYLCASSEGPGVDTDTQYFGPGTRLTVL.

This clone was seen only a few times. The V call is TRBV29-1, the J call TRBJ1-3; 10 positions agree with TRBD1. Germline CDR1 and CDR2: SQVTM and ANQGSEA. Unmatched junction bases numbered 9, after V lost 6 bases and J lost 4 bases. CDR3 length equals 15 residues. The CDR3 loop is CSVIPGTGDGNTIYF. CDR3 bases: TGCAGCGTCATACCCGGGACAGGGGACGGAAACACCATATATTTT.

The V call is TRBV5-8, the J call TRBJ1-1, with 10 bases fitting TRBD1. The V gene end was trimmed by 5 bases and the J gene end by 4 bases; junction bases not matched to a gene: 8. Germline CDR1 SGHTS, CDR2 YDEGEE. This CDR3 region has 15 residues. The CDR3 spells CASSNGQGDGTEAFF. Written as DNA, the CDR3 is TGTGCCAGCAGTAACGGACAGGGGGACGGCACTGAAGCTTTCTTT.

The DNA for the CDR3 is TGCGCCAGCAGGAAGGCCGGGACCGAGAACACTGAAGCTTTCTTT. Translation gives CASRKAGTENTEAFF. The chain joins TRBV5-1 to TRBJ1-1, with D maybe TRBD1 (5 bases). Per the germline V gene, CDR1 is SGHRS and CDR2 is YFSETQ. This CDR3 contains 15 residues. V lost 5 bases and J 1 base, leaving 15 bases between the germline ends.

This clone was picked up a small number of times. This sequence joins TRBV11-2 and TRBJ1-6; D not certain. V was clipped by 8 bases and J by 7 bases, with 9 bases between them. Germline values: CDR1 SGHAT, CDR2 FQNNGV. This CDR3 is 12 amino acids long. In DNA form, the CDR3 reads TGTGCCAGCGGGAGGTACAATTCACCCCTCCACTTT. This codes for CASGRYNSPLHF.

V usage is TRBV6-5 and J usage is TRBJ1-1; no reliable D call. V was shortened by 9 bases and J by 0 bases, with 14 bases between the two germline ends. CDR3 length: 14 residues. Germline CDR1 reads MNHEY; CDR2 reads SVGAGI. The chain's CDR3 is CASRWGRMNTEAFF. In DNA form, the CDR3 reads TGTGCCAGTAGGTGGGGTCGGATGAACACTGAAGCTTTCTTT.

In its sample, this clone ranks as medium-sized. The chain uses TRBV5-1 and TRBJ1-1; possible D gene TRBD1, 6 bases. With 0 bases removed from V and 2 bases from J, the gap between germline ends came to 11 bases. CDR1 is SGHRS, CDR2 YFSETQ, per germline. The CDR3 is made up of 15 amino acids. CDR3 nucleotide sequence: TGCGCCAGCAGCTTGGAGGACAGCATAAACACTGAAGCTTTCTTT. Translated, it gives CASSLEDSINTEAFF.

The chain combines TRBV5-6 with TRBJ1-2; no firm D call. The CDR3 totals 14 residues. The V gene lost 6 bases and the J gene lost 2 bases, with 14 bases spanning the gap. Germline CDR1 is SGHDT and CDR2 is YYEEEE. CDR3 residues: CASIQRERNYGYTF. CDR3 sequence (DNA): TGTGCCAGCATCCAAAGGGAAAGGAACTATGGCTACACCTTC. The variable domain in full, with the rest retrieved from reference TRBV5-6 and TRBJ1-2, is DAGVTQSPTHLIKTRGQQVTLRCSPKSGHDTVSWYQQALGQGPQFIFQYYEEEERQRGNFPDRFSGHQFPNYSSELNVNALLLGDSALYLCASIQRERNYGYTFGSGTRLTVV.

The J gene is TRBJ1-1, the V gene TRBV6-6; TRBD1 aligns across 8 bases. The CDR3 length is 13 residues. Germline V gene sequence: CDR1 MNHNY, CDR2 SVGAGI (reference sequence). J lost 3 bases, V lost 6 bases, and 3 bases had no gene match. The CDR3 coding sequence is TGTGCCAGCAGCCAGGGGGCTTACACTGAAGCTTTCTTT. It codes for CASSQGAYTEAFF.

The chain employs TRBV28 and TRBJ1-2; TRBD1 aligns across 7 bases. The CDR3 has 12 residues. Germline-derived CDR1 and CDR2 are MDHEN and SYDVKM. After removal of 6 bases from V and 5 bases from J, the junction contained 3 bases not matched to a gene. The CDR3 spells CASRGTAYGYTF. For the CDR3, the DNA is TGTGCCAGCAGGGGGACAGCATATGGCTACACCTTC.

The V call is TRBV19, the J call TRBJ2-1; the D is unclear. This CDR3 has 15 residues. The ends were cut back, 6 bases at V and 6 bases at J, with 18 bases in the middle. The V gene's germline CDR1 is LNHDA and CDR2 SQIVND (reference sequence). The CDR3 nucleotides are TGTGCCAGTAGCTCTCACCGCTTAATGGTCAATGAGCAGTTCTTC. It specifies CASSSHRLMVNEQFF.

CDR3 bases: TGCAGCGCTGGAGACAGGGGAAGGGAGGGCTACACCTTC. Translating it yields CSAGDRGREGYTF. The chain couples TRBV29-1 to TRBJ1-2; 8 bases map to TRBD1. After removal of 7 bases from V and 8 bases from J, the junction contained 12 bases not matched to a gene. This CDR3 contains 13 residues. The germline gives CDR1 SQVTM, CDR2 ANQGSEA. Full variable domain (outside the CDR3, taken from reference TRBV29-1 and TRBJ1-2): SAVISQKPSRDICQRGTSLTIQCQVDSQVTMMFWYRQQPGQSLTLIATANQGSEATYESGFVIDKFPISRPNLTFSTLTVSNMSPEDSSIYLCSAGDRGREGYTFGSGTRLTVV.

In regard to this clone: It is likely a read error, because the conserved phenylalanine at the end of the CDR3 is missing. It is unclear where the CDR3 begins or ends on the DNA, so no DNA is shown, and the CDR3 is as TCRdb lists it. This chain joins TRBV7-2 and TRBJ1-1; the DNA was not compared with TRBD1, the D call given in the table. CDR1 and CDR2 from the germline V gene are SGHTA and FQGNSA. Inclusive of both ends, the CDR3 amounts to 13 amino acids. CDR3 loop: CASSSQQGRRWFL.

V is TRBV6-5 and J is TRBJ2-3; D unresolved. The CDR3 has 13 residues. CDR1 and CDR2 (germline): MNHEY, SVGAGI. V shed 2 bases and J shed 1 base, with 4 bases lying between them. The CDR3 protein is CASSYAGTDTQYF. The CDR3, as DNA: TGTGCCAGCAGTTACGCGGGCACAGATACGCAGTATTTT.

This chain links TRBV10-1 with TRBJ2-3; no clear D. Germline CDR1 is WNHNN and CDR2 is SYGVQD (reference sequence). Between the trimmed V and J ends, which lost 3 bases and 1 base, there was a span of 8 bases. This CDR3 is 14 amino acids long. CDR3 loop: CASSDPRRTDTQYF. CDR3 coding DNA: TGCGCCAGCAGTGATCCTAGACGCACAGATACGCAGTATTTT.

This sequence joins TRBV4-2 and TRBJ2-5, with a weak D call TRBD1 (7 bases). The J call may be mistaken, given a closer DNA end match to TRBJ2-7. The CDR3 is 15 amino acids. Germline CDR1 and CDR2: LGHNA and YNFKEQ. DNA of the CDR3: TGTGCCAGCAGCCGCGAGCGGGCAGGGGGCTACGAGCAGTACTTC. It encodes CASSRERAGGYEQYF.

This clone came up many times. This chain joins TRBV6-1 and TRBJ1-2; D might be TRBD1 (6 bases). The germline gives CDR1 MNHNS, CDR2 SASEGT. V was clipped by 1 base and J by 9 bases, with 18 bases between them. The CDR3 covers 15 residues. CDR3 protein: CASSEDSSGVMSYTF. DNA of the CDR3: TGTGCCAGCAGTGAAGATTCGTCAGGGGTTATGAGCTACACCTTC.

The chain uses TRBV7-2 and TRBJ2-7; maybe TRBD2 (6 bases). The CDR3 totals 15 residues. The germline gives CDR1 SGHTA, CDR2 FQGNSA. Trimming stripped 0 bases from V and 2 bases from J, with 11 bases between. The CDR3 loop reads CASSLAGLKPYEQYF. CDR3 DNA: TGTGCCAGCAGCTTAGCGGGACTGAAACCCTACGAGCAGTACTTC.

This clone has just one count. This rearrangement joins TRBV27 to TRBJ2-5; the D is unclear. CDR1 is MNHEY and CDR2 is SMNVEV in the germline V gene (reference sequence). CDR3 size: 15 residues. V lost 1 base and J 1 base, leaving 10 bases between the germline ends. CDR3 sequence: CASSLYVGLQETQYF. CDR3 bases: TGTGCCAGCAGTTTATACGTGGGCCTCCAAGAGACCCAGTACTTC.

The CDR3 DNA reads TGTGCCAGCAGCCAATTCGACAGGATAGAGACCCAGTACTTC. It is translated as CASSQFDRIETQYF. This chain connects TRBV4-2 to TRBJ2-5; maybe TRBD1 (6 bases). The germline gives CDR1 LGHNA, CDR2 YNFKEQ. CDR3 length equals 14 residues. Trimming took 2 bases from V and 4 from J, leaving 11 bases between them.

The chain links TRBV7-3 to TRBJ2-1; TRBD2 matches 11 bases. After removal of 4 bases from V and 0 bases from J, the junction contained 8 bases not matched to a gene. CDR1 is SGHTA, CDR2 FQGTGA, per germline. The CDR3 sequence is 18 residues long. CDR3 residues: CASSYSGRAPGSYNEQFF. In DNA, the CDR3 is TGTGCCAGCAGCTATAGCGGGAGGGCCCCAGGCTCCTACAATGAGCAGTTCTTC.